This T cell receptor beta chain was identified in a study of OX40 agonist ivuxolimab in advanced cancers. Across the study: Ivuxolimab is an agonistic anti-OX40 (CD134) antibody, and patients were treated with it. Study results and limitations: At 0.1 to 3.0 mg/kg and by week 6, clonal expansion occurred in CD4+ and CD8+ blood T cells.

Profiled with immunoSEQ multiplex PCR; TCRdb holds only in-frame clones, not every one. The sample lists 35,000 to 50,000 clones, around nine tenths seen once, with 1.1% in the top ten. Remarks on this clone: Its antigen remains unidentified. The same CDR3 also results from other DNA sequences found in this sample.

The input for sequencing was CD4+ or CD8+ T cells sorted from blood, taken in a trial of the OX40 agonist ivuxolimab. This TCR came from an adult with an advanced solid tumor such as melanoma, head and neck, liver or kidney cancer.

CDR3: CASSPPRGKETQYF. DNA for the CDR3: TGTGCCAGCTCACCACCTAGGGGGAAGGAGACCCAGTACTTC. The chain is built from TRBV18 and TRBJ2-5; D possibly corresponds to TRBD1 (6 bases). The CDR3 totals 14 residues. V gave up 0 bases and J gave up 5 bases, with 10 bases separating them. Germline assignment: CDR1 KGHSH and CDR2 LQKENI.